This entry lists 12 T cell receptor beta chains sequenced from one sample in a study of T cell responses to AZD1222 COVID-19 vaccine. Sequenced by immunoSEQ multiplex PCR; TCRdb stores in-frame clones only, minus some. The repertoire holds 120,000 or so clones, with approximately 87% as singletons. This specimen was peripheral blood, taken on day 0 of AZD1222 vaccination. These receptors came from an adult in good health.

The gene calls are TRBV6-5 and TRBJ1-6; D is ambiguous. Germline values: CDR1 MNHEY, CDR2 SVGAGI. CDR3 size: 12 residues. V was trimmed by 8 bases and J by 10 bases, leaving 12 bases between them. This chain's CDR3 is CASGRSLSPLHF. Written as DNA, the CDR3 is TGTGCCAGCGGAAGGTCCCTGTCACCCCTCCACTTT.

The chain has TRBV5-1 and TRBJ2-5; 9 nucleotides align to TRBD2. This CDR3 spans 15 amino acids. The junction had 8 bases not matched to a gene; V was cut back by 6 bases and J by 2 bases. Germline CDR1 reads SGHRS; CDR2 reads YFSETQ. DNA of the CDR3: TGCGCCAGCATGAGTATAGCGGGAGAACAAGAGACCCAGTACTTC. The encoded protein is CASMSIAGEQETQYF.

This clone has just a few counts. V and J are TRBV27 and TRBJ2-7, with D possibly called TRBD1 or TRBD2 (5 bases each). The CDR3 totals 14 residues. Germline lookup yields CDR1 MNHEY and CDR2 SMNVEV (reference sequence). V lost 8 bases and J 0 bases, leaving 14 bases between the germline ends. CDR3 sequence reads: CASAHGGASYEQYF. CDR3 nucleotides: TGTGCCAGCGCCCATGGGGGAGCCTCCTACGAGCAGTACTTC.

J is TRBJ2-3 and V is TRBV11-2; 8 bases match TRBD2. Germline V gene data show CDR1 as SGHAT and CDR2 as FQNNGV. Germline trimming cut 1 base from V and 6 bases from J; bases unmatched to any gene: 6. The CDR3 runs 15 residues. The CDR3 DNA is TGTGCCAGCAGCTTAGCGGGAGGGGCGGCGGATACGCAGTATTTT. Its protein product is CASSLAGGAADTQYF.

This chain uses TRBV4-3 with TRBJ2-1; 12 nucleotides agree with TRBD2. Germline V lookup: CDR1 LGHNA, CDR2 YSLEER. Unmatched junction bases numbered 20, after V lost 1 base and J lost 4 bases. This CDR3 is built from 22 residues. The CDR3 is CASSQGHSVAGLAGGPYNEQFF. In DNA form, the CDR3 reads TGCGCCAGCAGCCAAGGCCACTCTGTTGCTGGTCTAGCGGGAGGGCCGTACAATGAGCAGTTCTTC.

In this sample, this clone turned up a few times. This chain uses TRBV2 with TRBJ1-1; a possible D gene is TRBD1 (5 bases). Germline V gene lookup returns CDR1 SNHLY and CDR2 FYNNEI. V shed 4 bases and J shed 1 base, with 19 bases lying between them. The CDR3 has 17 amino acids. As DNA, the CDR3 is TGTGCCAGCAGTGCCCGCTCCGGGGGGTATCGGAACACTGAAGCTTTCTTT. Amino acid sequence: CASSARSGGYRNTEAFF.

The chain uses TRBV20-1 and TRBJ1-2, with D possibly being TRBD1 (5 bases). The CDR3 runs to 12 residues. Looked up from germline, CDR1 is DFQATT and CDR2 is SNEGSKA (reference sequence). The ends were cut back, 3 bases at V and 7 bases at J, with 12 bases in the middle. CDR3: CSASGGTSGYTF. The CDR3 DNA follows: TGCAGTGCTAGTGGGGGGACGAGTGGCTACACCTTC.

The CDR3 bases are TGCGCCAGCAGCCGCCCCCCGAGCACTGAAGCTTTCTTT. It yields the protein CASSRPPSTEAFF. The rearrangement uses TRBV4-1 and TRBJ1-1; D gene uncertain. The V end lost 4 bases, the J end lost 4 bases, and 10 bases lay between the germline ends. This CDR3 region has 13 residues. Germline CDR1 and CDR2: MGHRA and YSYEKL.

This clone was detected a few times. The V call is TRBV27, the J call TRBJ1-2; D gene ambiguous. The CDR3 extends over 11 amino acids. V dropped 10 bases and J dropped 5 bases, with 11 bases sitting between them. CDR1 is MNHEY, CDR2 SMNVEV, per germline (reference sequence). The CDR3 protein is CATKAVYGYTF. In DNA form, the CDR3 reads TGTGCCACCAAGGCTGTTTATGGCTACACCTTC.

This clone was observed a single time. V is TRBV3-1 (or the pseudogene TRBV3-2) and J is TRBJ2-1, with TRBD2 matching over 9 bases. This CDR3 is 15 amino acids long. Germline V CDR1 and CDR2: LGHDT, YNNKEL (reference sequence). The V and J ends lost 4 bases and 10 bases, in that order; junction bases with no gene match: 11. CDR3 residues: CASSLGLAREVEQFF. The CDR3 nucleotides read TGTGCCAGCAGCCTCGGACTAGCGCGGGAGGTGGAGCAGTTCTTC.

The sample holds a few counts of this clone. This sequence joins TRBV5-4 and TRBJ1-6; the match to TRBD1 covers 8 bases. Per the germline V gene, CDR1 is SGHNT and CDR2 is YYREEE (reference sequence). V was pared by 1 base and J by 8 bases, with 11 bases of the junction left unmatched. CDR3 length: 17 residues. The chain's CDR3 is CASSLYGQGIYDSPLHF. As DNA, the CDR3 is TGTGCCAGCAGCTTGTATGGACAGGGAATTTATGATTCACCCCTCCACTTT.

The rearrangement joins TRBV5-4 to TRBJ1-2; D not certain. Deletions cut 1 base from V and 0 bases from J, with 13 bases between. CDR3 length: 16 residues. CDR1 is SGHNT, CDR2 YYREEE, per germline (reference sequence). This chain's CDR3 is CASSLQVIIANYGYTF. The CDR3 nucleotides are TGTGCCAGCAGCTTGCAGGTAATAATAGCTAACTATGGCTACACCTTC.